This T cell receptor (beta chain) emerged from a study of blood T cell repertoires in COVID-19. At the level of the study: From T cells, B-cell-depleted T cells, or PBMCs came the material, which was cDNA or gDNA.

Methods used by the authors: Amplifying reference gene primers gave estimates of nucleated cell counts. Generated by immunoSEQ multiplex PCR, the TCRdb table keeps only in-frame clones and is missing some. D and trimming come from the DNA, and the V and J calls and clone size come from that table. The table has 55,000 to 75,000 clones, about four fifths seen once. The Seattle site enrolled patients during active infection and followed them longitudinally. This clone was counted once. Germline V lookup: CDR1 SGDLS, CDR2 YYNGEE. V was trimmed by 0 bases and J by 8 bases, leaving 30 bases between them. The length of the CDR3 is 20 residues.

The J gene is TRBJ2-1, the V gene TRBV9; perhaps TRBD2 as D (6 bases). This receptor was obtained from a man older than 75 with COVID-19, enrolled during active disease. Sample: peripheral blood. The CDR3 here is CASSVESPGLLTEKSYEQFF. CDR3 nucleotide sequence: TGTGCCAGCAGCGTAGAATCCCCCGGACTACTTACCGAAAAATCGTATGAGCAGTTCTTC. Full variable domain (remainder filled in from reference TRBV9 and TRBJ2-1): DSGVTQTPKHLITATGQRVTLRCSPRSGDLSVYWYQQSLDQGLQFLIQYYNGEERAKGNILERFSAQQFPDLHSELNLSSLELGDSALYFCASSVESPGLLTEKSYEQFFGPGTRLTVL.